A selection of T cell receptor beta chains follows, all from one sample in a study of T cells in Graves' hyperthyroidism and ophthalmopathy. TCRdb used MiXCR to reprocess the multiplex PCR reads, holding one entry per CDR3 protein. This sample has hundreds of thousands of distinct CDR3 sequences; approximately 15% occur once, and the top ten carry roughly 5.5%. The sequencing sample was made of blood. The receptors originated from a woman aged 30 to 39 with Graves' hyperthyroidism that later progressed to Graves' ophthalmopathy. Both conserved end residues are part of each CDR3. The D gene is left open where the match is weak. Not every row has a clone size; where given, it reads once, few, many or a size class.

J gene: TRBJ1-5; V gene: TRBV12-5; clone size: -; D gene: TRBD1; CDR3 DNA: TGTGCTAGTGGTTTGGCGAAATCCGGGACAGACAGGATTTATAGCAATCAGCCCCAGCATTTT; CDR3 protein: CASGLAKSGTDRIYSNQPQHF
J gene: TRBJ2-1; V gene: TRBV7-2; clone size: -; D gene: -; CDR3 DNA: TGTGCCAGCAGCCCAGGGGGCGGGAGAACCTACAATGAGCAGTTCTTC; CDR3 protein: CASSPGGGRTYNEQFF
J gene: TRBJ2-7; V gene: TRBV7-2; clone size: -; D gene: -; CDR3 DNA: TGTGCCAGCAGCTTAGCATCCCCCTACGAGCGGTACTTC; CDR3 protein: CASSLASPYERYF
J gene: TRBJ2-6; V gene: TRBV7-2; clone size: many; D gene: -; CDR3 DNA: TGTGCCAGCATCTGGGACGGCTCTGGGGCCAACGTCCTGACTTTC; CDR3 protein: CASIWDGSGANVLTF
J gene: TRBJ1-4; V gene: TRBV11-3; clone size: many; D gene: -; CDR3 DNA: TGTGCCAGCAGCTCGGAGGCCGGACAGCAGAGAAGGGAAAAACTGTTTTTT; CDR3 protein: CASSSEAGQQRREKLFF
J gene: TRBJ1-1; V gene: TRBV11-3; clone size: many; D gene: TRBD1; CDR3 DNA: TGTGCCAGCAGCTTCCAGGGGGCGCGCACTGAAGCTTTCTTT; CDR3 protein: CASSFQGARTEAFF
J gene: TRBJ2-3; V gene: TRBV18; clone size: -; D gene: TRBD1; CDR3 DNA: TGTGCCAGCTCCCCGGGACAGACCCTCACAGATACGCAGTATTTT; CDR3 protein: CASSPGQTLTDTQYF
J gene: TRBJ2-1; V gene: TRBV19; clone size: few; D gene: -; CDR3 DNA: TGTGCCAGTAGGGGCTGGGATATCGGCTCCTACAATGAGCAGTTCTTC; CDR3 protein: CASRGWDIGSYNEQFF
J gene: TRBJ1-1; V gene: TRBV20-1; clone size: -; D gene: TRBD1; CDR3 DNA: TGCAGTGCTAGATTACGGGTTCAGGGGGCCGACACTGAAGCTTTCTTT; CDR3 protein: CSARLRVQGADTEAFF
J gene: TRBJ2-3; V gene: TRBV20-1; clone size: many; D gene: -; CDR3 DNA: TGCAGTGCTAGAGATCCCCAGGGCTCAGATACGCAGTATTTT; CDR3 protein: CSARDPQGSDTQYF
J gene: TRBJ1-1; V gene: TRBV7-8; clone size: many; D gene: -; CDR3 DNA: TGTGCCAGCAGCTTATCAGGGCGAACTGAAGCTTTCTTT; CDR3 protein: CASSLSGRTEAFF
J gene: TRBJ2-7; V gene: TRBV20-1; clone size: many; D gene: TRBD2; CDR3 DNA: TGCAGTGCTAGGCCCCCCCTAGCGGCAGAGGGGGAGCAGTACTTC; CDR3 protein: CSARPPLAAEGEQYF
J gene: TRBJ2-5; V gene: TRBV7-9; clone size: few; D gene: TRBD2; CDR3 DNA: TGTGCCAGCAGCTTAGGAGCGGGAGTGCGGGAGACCCAGTACTTC; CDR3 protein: CASSLGAGVRETQYF
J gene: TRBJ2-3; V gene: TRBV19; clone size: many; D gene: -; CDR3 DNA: TGTGCCAGTTCCCTTGAAAGACCCACAGATACGCAGTATTTT; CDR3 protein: CASSLERPTDTQYF
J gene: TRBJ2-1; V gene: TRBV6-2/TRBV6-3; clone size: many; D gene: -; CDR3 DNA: TGTGCCAGCACCCCCCCGTGGTACAATGAGCAGTTCTTC; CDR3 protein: CASTPPWYNEQFF
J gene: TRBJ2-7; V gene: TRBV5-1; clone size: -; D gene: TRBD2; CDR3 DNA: TGCGCCAGCAGAAAGGGACTAGAGAGCTCCTACGAGCAGTACTTC; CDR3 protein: CASRKGLESSYEQYF
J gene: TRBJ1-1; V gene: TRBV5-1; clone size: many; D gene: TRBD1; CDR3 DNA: TGCGCCAGCAGCATACAGGGGTTGGGCACTGAAGCTTTCTTT; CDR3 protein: CASSIQGLGTEAFF
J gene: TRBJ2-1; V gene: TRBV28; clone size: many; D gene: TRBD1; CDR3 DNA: TGTGCCAGCAGTGAAAATGGACAGGGGAAATACAATGAGCAGTTCTTC; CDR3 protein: CASSENGQGKYNEQFF
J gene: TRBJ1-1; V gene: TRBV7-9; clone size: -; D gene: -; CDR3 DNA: TGTGCCAGCACCGATGACTGGGCTTACTCTGAAGCTTTCTTT; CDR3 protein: CASTDDWAYSEAFF
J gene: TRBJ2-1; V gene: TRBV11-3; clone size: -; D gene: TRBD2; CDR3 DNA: TGTGCCAGCAGCTTAGTGCGGGGGAGCTACAATGAGCAGTTCTTC; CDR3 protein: CASSLVRGSYNEQFF
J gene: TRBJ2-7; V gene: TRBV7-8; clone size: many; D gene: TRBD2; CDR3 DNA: TGTGCCAGCAGCTGGGAGAGCGGGAGCTCCTACGAGCAGTACTTC; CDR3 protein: CASSWESGSSYEQYF
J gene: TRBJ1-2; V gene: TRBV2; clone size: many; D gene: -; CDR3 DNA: TGTGCCAGCAGAGATCTGGTTTTTGACAGGCGGCGTAAGAACTATGGCTACACCTTC; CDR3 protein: CASRDLVFDRRRKNYGYTF
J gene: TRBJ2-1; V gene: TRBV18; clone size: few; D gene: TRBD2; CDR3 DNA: TGTGCCAGCTCGCCCACTAGCGGGGCCCACAATGAGCAGTTCTTC; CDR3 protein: CASSPTSGAHNEQFF
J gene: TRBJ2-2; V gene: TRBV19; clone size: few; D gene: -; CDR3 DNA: TGTGCCAGTAGACGAGGGGGCGGGGAGCTGTTTTTT; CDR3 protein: CASRRGGGELFF
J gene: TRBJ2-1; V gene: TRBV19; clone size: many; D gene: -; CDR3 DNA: TGTGCCAGTACCCCCGGACGTATGCGGACTTCATCCTACAATGAGCAGTTCTTC; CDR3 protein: CASTPGRMRTSSYNEQFF
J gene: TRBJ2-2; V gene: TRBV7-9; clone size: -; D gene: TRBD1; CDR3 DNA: TGTGCCAGCAGGGATAACCAGGGGGCTGGCGGGGAGCTGTTTTTT; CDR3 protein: CASRDNQGAGGELFF
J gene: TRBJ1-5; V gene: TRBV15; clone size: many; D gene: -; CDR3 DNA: TGTGCCACCAGCAGACAGTACTGGGGATATAGCAATCAGCCCCAGCATTTT; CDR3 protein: CATSRQYWGYSNQPQHF
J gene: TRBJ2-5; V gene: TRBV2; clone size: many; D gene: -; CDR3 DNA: TGTGCCAGCACACGACAGGAGGAGACCCAGTACTTC; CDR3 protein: CASTRQEETQYF
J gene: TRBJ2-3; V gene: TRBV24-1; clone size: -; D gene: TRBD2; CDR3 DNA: TGTGCCACCAGTTCGCCTAGCGGGGGGTTCACAGATACGCAGTATTTT; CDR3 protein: CATSSPSGGFTDTQYF
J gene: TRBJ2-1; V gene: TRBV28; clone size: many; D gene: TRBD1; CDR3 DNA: TGTGCCAGCAGTTTGTATAGGGACAGACCCAATGAGCAGTTCTTC; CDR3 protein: CASSLYRDRPNEQFF
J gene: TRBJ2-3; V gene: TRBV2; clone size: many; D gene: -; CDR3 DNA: TGTGCCAGCAGCCAACACACAGATACGCAGTATTTT; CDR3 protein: CASSQHTDTQYF
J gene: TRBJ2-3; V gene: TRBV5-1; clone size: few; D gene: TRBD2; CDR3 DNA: TGCGCCAGCAGCTTGGCCTCTATGGGAGGGGCAGATACGCAGTATTTT; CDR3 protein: CASSLASMGGADTQYF
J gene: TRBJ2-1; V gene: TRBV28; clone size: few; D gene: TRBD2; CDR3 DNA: TGTGCCAGCAGTTTCGGGGGGGACGCGGGGGGTGAGCAGCTCTTC; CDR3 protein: CASSFGGDAGGEQLF
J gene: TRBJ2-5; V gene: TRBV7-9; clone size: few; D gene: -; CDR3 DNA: TGTGCCAGCAGCCCCCGGAGCAACCAAGAGACCCAGTACTTC; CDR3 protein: CASSPRSNQETQYF
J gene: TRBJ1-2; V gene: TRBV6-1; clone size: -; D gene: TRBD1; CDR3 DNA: TGTGCCAGCTTTTCCCGGACAGGAGAGAACTATGGCTACACCTTC; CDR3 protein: CASFSRTGENYGYTF
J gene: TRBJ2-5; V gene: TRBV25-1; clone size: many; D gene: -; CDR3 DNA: TGTGCCAGCAGTGAGAATGAGGGGGAGTGGCCGGAGACCCAGTACTTC; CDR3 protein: CASSENEGEWPETQYF
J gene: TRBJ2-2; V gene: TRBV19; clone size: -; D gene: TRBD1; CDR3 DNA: TGTGCCAGCAACAGGGGCCCCGGGGAGCTGTTTTTT; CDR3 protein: CASNRGPGELFF
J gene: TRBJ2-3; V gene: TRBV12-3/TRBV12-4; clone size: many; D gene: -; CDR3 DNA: TGTGCCAGCAGTCGTGCTAGCACAGATACGCAGTATTTT; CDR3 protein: CASSRASTDTQYF
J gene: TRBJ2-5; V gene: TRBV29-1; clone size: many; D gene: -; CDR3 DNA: TGCAGCGTTGAGAGGGGGGAGGGGGAGACCCAGTACTTC; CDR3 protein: CSVERGEGETQYF
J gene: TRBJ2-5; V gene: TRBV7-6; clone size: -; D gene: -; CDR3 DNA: TGTGCCAGCAGCTTAGGGCATCTACCCGGGGAGTCGTACTTC; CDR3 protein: CASSLGHLPGESYF
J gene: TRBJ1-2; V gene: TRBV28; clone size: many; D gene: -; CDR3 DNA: TGTGCCAGCAGTTCCCCCGGGGAAAGGGGCTACACCTTC; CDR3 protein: CASSSPGERGYTF
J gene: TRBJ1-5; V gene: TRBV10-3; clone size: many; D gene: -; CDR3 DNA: TGTGCCATCAGTGAATTGGCAGGGGCGGATCAGCCCCAGCATTTT; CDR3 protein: CAISELAGADQPQHF
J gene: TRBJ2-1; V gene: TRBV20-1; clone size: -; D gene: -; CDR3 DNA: TGCAGTGCTAGAGCTGACCGAAACAATGATCAGTGCTTC; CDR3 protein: CSARADRNNDQCF
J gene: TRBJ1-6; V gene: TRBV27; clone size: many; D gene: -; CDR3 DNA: TGTGCCAGCAGTTTTTCGGTGGATAATTCACCCCTCCACTTT; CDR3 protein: CASSFSVDNSPLHF
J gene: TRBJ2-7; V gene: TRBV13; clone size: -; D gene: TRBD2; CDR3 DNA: TGTACCAGCAGCTTAGATCGGGGGGGCGAGCAGTACTTC; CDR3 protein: CTSSLDRGGEQYF